The 32 T cell receptor beta chains below come from one sample, sequenced in a study of T cell responses to AZD1222 COVID-19 vaccine. The table came from immunoSEQ multiplex PCR; TCRdb's copy has only in-frame clones and leaves some out. The data hold approximately 150,000 clones, with 91% observed a single time. The sample in question was peripheral blood, obtained 28 days after the second dose of the MenACWY control vaccine. These receptors came from an adult who received the MenACWY meningococcal vaccine as a control.

This clone is a singleton in its sample. This chain joins TRBV19 and TRBJ1-1, with 10 bases that match TRBD1. Germline-derived CDR1 and CDR2 are LNHDA and SQIVND (reference sequence). CDR3 length: 15 residues. The V segment lost 3 bases and the J segment 3 bases; nucleotides outside the gene matches: 4. The CDR3 protein is CASSIFGTGDTEAFF. The DNA of the CDR3 is TGTGCCAGTAGTATCTTTGGGACAGGGGACACTGAAGCTTTCTTT.

The table lists this clone with a few counts. This chain uses TRBV6-5 with TRBJ1-6, with D perhaps matching TRBD1 (5 bases). V was trimmed by 6 bases and J by 6 bases, leaving 12 bases between them. CDR1 is MNHEY and CDR2 is SVGAGI in the germline V gene. This CDR3 region has 14 residues. The CDR3 DNA reads as TGTGCCAGCAGGGGGGTGGGGAGTAATTCACCCCTCCACTTT. It encodes CASRGVGSNSPLHF.

The DNA for the CDR3 is TGTGCCAGCAGTCCCCGCCCGGGGGCCACTGAAGCTTTCTTT. Translated, it gives CASSPRPGATEAFF. V and J are TRBV27 and TRBJ1-1, with D perhaps TRBD1 (6 bases). CDR1 is MNHEY and CDR2 is SMNVEV in the germline V gene (reference sequence). V dropped 5 bases and J dropped 4 bases, with 14 bases sitting between them. CDR3 length: 14 residues.

The chain carries TRBV10-3 and TRBJ2-7, with 10 positions matching TRBD1. Germline CDR1 is ENHRY and CDR2 is SYGVKD. CDR3 length equals 14 residues. The V segment lost 6 bases and the J segment 4 bases; nucleotides outside the gene matches: 6. The chain's CDR3 is CAIRGTGDSYEQYF. In DNA, the CDR3 is TGTGCCATCAGGGGGACAGGGGATTCTTACGAGCAGTACTTC.

This chain links TRBV7-3 with TRBJ2-3; TRBD2 aligns across 14 bases. The CDR3 is made up of 17 amino acids. J lost 4 bases, V lost 4 bases, and 7 bases had no gene match. Germline V gene sequence: CDR1 SGHTA, CDR2 FQGTGA. Written as DNA, the CDR3 is TGTGCCAGCAGCTACGGGACTAGCGGGGGTTCCGCAGATACGCAGTATTTT. It encodes CASSYGTSGGSADTQYF.

The V call is TRBV6-2 or TRBV6-3, the J call TRBJ1-5; TRBD1 agrees at 7 bases. V lost 5 bases, J lost 0 bases, and 7 bases stayed unmatched. This CDR3 has 16 residues. Per germline, CDR1 MNHEY and CDR2 SVGEGT. The CDR3 nucleotides are TGTGCCAGCAGTGCGCCAGGGGGATTTAGCAATCAGCCCCAGCATTTT. Its protein product is CASSAPGGFSNQPQHF.

This clone was observed a single time. V gene TRBV6-5 combines with J gene TRBJ1-1; D is possibly TRBD1 (6 bases). The germline gives CDR1 MNHEY, CDR2 SVGAGI. The CDR3 contains 16 residues. Between the trimmed V and J ends, which lost 0 bases and 4 bases, there was a span of 15 bases. CDR3 amino acids: CASSYSVGGGGTEAFF. The DNA of the CDR3 is TGTGCCAGCAGTTACTCTGTCGGGGGCGGGGGCACTGAAGCTTTCTTT.

This clone was picked up one time. The CDR3 protein is CASSLAGQSNTGELFF. The CDR3 DNA reads as TGCGCCAGCAGCTTGGCCGGACAGTCGAACACCGGGGAGCTGTTTTTT. This chain uses TRBV5-1 with TRBJ2-2; a possible D gene is TRBD1 (6 bases). Trimming pared 0 bases from V and 0 bases from J, leaving 9 bases between. The V gene's germline CDR1 is SGHRS and CDR2 YFSETQ. The CDR3 contains 16 residues.

The gene calls are TRBV19 and TRBJ1-1, with D possibly being TRBD1 (5 bases). CDR3 length equals 13 residues. V lost 6 bases to trimming and J lost 3 bases, with 11 bases between them. Germline V gene data show CDR1 as LNHDA and CDR2 as SQIVND (reference sequence). This CDR3 reads CASSPRGDTEAFF. The CDR3 DNA reads TGTGCCAGTAGCCCCCGGGGGGACACTGAAGCTTTCTTT.

The chain recombines TRBV6-2 or TRBV6-3 with TRBJ2-1, with 8 bases aligning to TRBD2. The germline CDR1 and CDR2 sequences are MNHEY and SVGEGT. V shed 2 bases, J shed 3 bases, and the junction held 3 bases outside the gene matches. This CDR3 contains 15 residues. Here the CDR3 reads CASSYTSGLYNEQFF. The CDR3 DNA reads as TGTGCCAGCAGTTACACTAGCGGTCTCTACAATGAGCAGTTCTTC.

This clone was seen just once. The CDR3 DNA reads as TGTGCCAGCAGTTTCACTAGGACGGACGACACTTTAGGCTACACCTTC. It specifies CASSFTRTDDTLGYTF. The V and J genes are TRBV6-6 and TRBJ1-2, with no clear D. The CDR3 consists of 16 residues. CDR1 is MNHNY, CDR2 SVGAGI, per germline (reference sequence). With 4 bases removed from V and 8 bases from J, the gap between germline ends came to 23 bases.

The chain combines TRBV27 with TRBJ2-5; D perhaps matches TRBD1 (6 bases). The germline V gene has CDR1 MNHEY and CDR2 SMNVEV (reference sequence). There are 14 residues in the CDR3. The V end lost 1 base, the J end lost 4 bases, and 10 bases lay between the germline ends. The CDR3 here is CASSLYTGRETQYF. CDR3 nucleotide sequence: TGTGCCAGCAGTTTATACACAGGGAGAGAGACCCAGTACTTC.

The CDR3 DNA follows: TGTGCCAGCAGGACCTTGGGAGATACGCAGTATTTT. Amino acid sequence: CASRTLGDTQYF. The V gene is TRBV12-3 or TRBV12-4, the J gene TRBJ2-3; D uncertain. With 6 bases removed from V and 5 bases from J, the gap between germline ends came to 9 bases. This CDR3 has 12 residues.

The rearrangement uses TRBV6-5 and TRBJ1-2, with a weak D call TRBD1 (6 bases). The CDR3 loop spans 14 amino acids. The germline gives CDR1 MNHEY, CDR2 SVGAGI. Trimming left V 2 bases short and J 2 bases short, with 9 bases between. The CDR3 coding sequence is TGTGCCAGCAGTTACCTAGGGGGGAACTATGGCTACACCTTC. Protein sequence: CASSYLGGNYGYTF.

The chain uses TRBV29-1 and TRBJ2-1; D might be TRBD1 (5 bases). Trimming took off 4 bases at V and 8 bases at J, with 12 bases between the two ends. The CDR3 contains 12 residues. Per the germline V gene, CDR1 is SQVTM and CDR2 is ANQGSEA. CDR3 residues: CSVGRARDEQFF. CDR3 DNA sequence: TGCAGCGTTGGCAGGGCAAGGGATGAGCAGTTCTTC.

Here the CDR3 reads CAISESTQVQVGYTF. The CDR3 DNA reads TGTGCCATCAGTGAGTCGACTCAGGTTCAGGTTGGCTACACCTTC. The rearrangement uses TRBV10-3 and TRBJ1-2; no clear D gene. The CDR3 runs to 15 residues. Trimming removed 0 bases from V and 7 bases from J, with 15 bases in between. Germline-derived CDR1 and CDR2 are ENHRY and SYGVKD.

For this clone: Mismatch with germline at one junction end may stem from a read error. The chain recombines TRBV5-5 with TRBJ1-4; D gene ambiguous. Germline V gives CDR1 SGHKS, CDR2 YYEKEE (reference sequence). The CDR3 is 13 amino acids. CDR3 sequence (DNA): TGTGCCAGCAGCTTGGAGAGTTGGCAGGTCATCACCTTT. This gives the protein CASSLESWQVITF.

The rearrangement joins TRBV4-3 to TRBJ2-2; D may be TRBD1 (6 bases). The CDR3 covers 16 residues. Per germline, CDR1 LGHNA and CDR2 YSLEER. The ends were cut back, 0 bases at V and 3 bases at J, with 11 bases in the middle. This CDR3 reads CASSQEAQGYTGELFF. For the CDR3, the DNA is TGCGCCAGCAGCCAAGAAGCTCAGGGGTACACCGGGGAGCTGTTTTTT.

This chain joins TRBV5-1 and TRBJ1-1; D not resolved. CDR3 size: 13 residues. CDR1 and CDR2 from the germline V gene are SGHRS and YFSETQ. Trimming took off 5 bases at V and 1 base at J, with 9 bases between the two ends. In DNA form, the CDR3 reads TGCGCCAGCAGTACGGAGCCGAACACTGAAGCTTTCTTT. Its translation: CASSTEPNTEAFF.

V is TRBV30 and J is TRBJ1-4; the D is unclear. The CDR3 loop spans 12 amino acids. The germline V and J ends were trimmed by 3 bases and 10 bases, with 12 bases remaining between them. Germline loops: CDR1 GTSNPN, CDR2 SVGIG (reference sequence). CDR3 in amino acids: CAWSRGDGKLFF. The CDR3 DNA follows: TGTGCCTGGAGCCGGGGAGATGGAAAACTGTTTTTT.

This chain uses TRBV29-1 with TRBJ2-5; D may match TRBD1 or TRBD2 (5 bases each). Trimming stripped 3 bases from V and 5 bases from J, with 10 bases between. CDR3 length: 12 residues. In germline, CDR1 is SQVTM, CDR2 ANQGSEA. CDR3 protein: CSVERGGETQYF. DNA for the CDR3: TGCAGCGTTGAGAGGGGTGGCGAGACCCAGTACTTC.

The V gene is TRBV28, the J gene TRBJ2-3; D possibly corresponds to TRBD1 (6 bases). V was pared by 1 base and J by 1 base, with 18 bases between. Germline V gene sequence: CDR1 MDHEN, CDR2 SYDVKM. The CDR3 loop spans 18 amino acids. CDR3 in DNA: TGTGCCAGCAGTTTATCGTTTGGGGGCGACGTTGGCACAGATACGCAGTATTTT. It translates to CASSLSFGGDVGTDTQYF.

The V call is TRBV19, the J call TRBJ1-4, with D unresolved. The germline gives CDR1 LNHDA, CDR2 SQIVND (reference sequence). The CDR3 contains 15 residues. V was clipped by 1 base and J by 8 bases, with 14 bases between them. CDR3 amino acids: CASSIGGVGGEKLFF. Written as DNA, the CDR3 is TGTGCCAGTAGTATAGGCGGGGTTGGCGGAGAAAAACTGTTTTTT.

This chain connects TRBV5-4 to TRBJ1-6; possible D gene TRBD1, 6 bases. Per the germline V gene, CDR1 is SGHNT and CDR2 is YYREEE (reference sequence). V was trimmed by 4 bases and J by 6 bases, leaving 8 bases between them. The CDR3 sequence is 13 residues long. The CDR3 here is CASSLDSNSPLHF. The CDR3 DNA reads as TGTGCCAGCAGCCTGGACAGTAATTCACCCCTCCACTTT.

The chain joins TRBV7-9 to TRBJ2-5, with 7 positions matching TRBD2. V was clipped by 8 bases and J by 7 bases; unmatched bases: 10. Germline CDR1 and CDR2: SEHNR and FQNEAQ (reference sequence). This CDR3 region has 13 residues. CDR3 in DNA: TGTGCCAGCGGAGAAGCGGGGCTCGGGACCCAGTACTTC. Its translation: CASGEAGLGTQYF.

This chain connects TRBV3-1 (or the pseudogene TRBV3-2) to TRBJ2-7; D gene uncertain. V was shortened by 7 bases and J by 2 bases, with 12 bases between the two germline ends. Germline assignment: CDR1 LGHDT and CDR2 YNNKEL (reference sequence). The CDR3 extends over 13 amino acids. The CDR3 spells CASNRRGTYEQYF. In DNA, the CDR3 is TGTGCCAGCAACCGCAGAGGAACCTACGAGCAGTACTTC.

The V and J genes are TRBV5-1 and TRBJ1-5; D perhaps matches TRBD1 (5 bases). Germline values: CDR1 SGHRS, CDR2 YFSETQ. The V and J ends lost 4 bases and 3 bases respectively, with 11 bases between them. This CDR3 is built from 14 residues. Written as DNA, the CDR3 is TGCGCCAGCAGCGAGGGACCGGACAATCAGCCCCAGCATTTT. Its translation is CASSEGPDNQPQHF.

This chain joins TRBV7-9 and TRBJ1-4, with 8 positions matching TRBD1. The CDR3 consists of 15 residues. Trimming took 5 bases from V and 4 from J; bases not matched to a gene: 6. Germline-derived CDR1 and CDR2 are SEHNR and FQNEAQ (reference sequence). CDR3 amino acids: CASSPRQGNNEKLFF. CDR3 nucleotide sequence: TGTGCCAGCAGCCCCCGACAGGGGAATAATGAAAAACTGTTTTTT.

The rearrangement links TRBV7-2 to TRBJ2-4, with TRBD2 matching 7 bases. Germline V gene data show CDR1 as SGHTA and CDR2 as FQGNSA. The CDR3 spans 16 residues. V gave up 1 base and J gave up 5 bases; unmatched junction bases: 8. The CDR3 loop reads CASSLVGGRAENIQYF. In DNA, the CDR3 is TGTGCCAGCAGCTTAGTTGGGGGGAGGGCCGAAAACATTCAGTACTTC.

This chain uses TRBV5-1 with TRBJ1-1; D is possibly TRBD1 (5 bases). The CDR3 is made up of 15 amino acids. The germline CDR1 and CDR2 sequences are SGHRS and YFSETQ. The V and J ends lost 4 bases and 0 bases respectively, with 13 bases between them. CDR3 sequence reads: CASSPPTGLNTEAFF. DNA of the CDR3: TGCGCCAGCAGCCCACCTACAGGACTGAACACTGAAGCTTTCTTT. Filled out from reference TRBV5-1 and TRBJ1-1, the complete variable domain reads KAGVTQTPRYLIKTRGQQVTLSCSPISGHRSVSWYQQTPGQGLQFLFEYFSETQRNKGNFPGRFSGRQFSNSRSEMNVSTLELGDSALYLCASSPPTGLNTEAFFGQGTRLTVV.

This sequence joins TRBV2 and TRBJ2-2, with D maybe TRBD2 (6 bases). There are 15 residues in the CDR3. Trimming stripped 5 bases from V and 4 bases from J, with 14 bases between. Germline lookup yields CDR1 SNHLY and CDR2 FYNNEI. The CDR3 DNA reads as TGTGCCAGCAGTCCCCCCCGGGGAGGCACCGGGGAGCTGTTTTTT. It translates to CASSPPRGGTGELFF. Full variable domain (remainder filled in from reference TRBV2 and TRBJ2-2): EPEVTQTPSHQVTQMGQEVILRCVPISNHLYFYWYRQILGQKVEFLVSFYNNEISEKSEIFDDQFSVERPDGSNFTLKIRSTKLEDSAMYFCASSPPRGGTGELFFGEGSRLTVL.

The gene calls are TRBV6-6 and TRBJ2-7, with TRBD1 matching over 10 bases. From germline, CDR1 is MNHNY and CDR2 SVGAGI (reference sequence). J gave up 4 bases and V 6 bases, and 9 bases lay outside the gene matches. The CDR3 has 15 residues. CDR3 residues: CASSRSGDRGYEQYF. As DNA, the CDR3 is TGTGCCAGCAGCCGCTCTGGGGACAGGGGTTACGAGCAGTACTTC.